This TCR beta chain was documented in a study of blood T cell repertoires in COVID-19. The repertoire was sequenced with immunoSEQ multiplex PCR; TCRdb's copy has only in-frame clones and lacks some. This table has 150,000 to 200,000 clones, roughly 80% appearing once. There are 14 residues in the CDR3. V lost 7 bases to trimming and J lost 2 bases; unmatched junction nucleotides: 1. The germline CDR1 and CDR2 sequences are MNHEY and SVGAGI. This TCR came from a man in his forties or fifties who had recovered from COVID-19. Specimen: peripheral blood. The rearrangement joins TRBV6-5 to TRBJ2-1, with 11 bases lining up with TRBD2. For the CDR3, the DNA is TGTGCCAGCACGGGACTAGCGGCCTACAATGAGCAGTTCTTC. This sequence encodes CASTGLAAYNEQFF.